This T cell receptor (beta chain) stems from a study of blood T cell repertoires in COVID-19. About the study: Acute and convalescent COVID-19 specimens originated in the United States, Italy and Spain. Sources were T cells, B-cell-depleted T cells, or PBMCs; the material itself was cDNA or gDNA.

Concerning this clone: This specimen includes other DNA sequences encoding the same CDR3.

Germline lookup yields CDR1 SGHDN and CDR2 FVKESK. V shed 2 bases and J shed 10 bases, with 12 bases lying between them. The CDR3 length is 14 residues. In the study's own analysis: Amplification with reference gene primers provided the estimates of nucleated cell counts. Produced via immunoSEQ multiplex PCR; TCRdb's table is partial and in-frame only. That table furnishes V, J and clone size, whereas the DNA furnished D and trimming. The sample has about 59,000 clones, approximately 92% seen once. The sequencing sample was made of peripheral blood. This sequence originates from a man of 80 years or more with acute or convalescent COVID-19. This sequence joins TRBV14 and TRBJ1-6, with D perhaps matching TRBD1 (5 bases). The CDR3 DNA follows: TGTGCCAGCAGCCAAAGCGGGGGGGTCTCACCCCTCCACTTT. This sequence encodes CASSQSGGVSPLHF. Drawing the rest from reference TRBV14 and TRBJ1-6, the complete variable domain is EAGVTQFPSHSVIEKGQTVTLRCDPISGHDNLYWYRRVMGKEIKFLLHFVKESKQDESGMPNNRFLAERTGGTYSTLKVQPAELEDSGVYFCASSQSGGVSPLHFGNGTRLTVT.